The source of this T cell receptor (beta chain) is a study of molecular identifiers for immune sequencing clone quantification. Trimming pared 5 bases from V and 8 bases from J, leaving 16 bases between. Germline V gene lookup returns CDR1 SGHDN and CDR2 FVKESK. This CDR3 spans 14 amino acids. TCRdb reprocessed the PCR reads via MiXCR and lists one record per CDR3 protein. The profile covers about 640,000 distinct CDR3 sequences, with about 20% appearing a single time and around 0.9% taken by the ten largest. The chain joins TRBV14 to TRBJ2-1; no definite D call. Sequencing was done on a sample of naive CD8+ T cells from blood, with Jurkat cell RNA spiked in. Sample subset: FACS-sorted CD8+CD4-CCR7+CD45RA+ naive T cells. The clonotype comes from a human donor in good health. Some libraries in this study had Jurkat cell RNA spiked in. This CDR3 is CASSNTLTRDEQFF. Here the CDR3 DNA reads TGTGCCAGCAGCAACACCCTCACGAGAGATGAGCAGTTCTTC. The full variable domain, its missing parts supplied by reference TRBV14 and TRBJ2-1, is EAGVTQFPSHSVIEKGQTVTLRCDPISGHDNLYWYRRVMGKEIKFLLHFVKESKQDESGMPNNRFLAERTGGTYSTLKVQPAELEDSGVYFCASSNTLTRDEQFFGPGTRLTVL.